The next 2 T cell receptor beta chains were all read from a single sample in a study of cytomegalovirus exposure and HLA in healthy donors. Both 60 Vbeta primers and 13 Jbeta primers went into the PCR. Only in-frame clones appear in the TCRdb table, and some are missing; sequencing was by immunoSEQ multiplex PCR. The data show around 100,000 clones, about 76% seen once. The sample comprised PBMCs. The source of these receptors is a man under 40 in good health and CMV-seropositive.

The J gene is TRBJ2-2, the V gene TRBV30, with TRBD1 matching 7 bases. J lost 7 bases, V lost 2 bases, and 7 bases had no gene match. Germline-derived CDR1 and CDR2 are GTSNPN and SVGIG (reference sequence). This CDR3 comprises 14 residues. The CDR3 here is CAWSPTGYNGELFF. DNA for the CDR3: TGTGCCTGGAGTCCGACAGGGTATAACGGGGAGCTGTTTTTT. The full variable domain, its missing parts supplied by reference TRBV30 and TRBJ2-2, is SQTIHQWPATLVQPVGSPLSLECTVEGTSNPNLYWYRQAAGRGLQLLFYSVGIGQISSEVPQNLSASRPQDRQFILSSKKLLLSDSGFYLCAWSPTGYNGELFFGEGSRLTVL.

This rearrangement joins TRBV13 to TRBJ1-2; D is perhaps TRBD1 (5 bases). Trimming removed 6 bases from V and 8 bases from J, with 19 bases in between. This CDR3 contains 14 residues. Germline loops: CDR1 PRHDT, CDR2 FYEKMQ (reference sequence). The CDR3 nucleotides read TGTGCCAGCAGTCCCGCCCAGGGTCTGTTCGGCTACACCTTC. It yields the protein CASSPAQGLFGYTF.